This record covers a single T cell receptor beta chain. Its cognate antigen is unknown. This entry comes from a study of T cells in localized non-small cell lung cancer. The method was immunoSEQ multiplex PCR; TCRdb's version includes in-frame clones alone and lacks a portion of them. The sample yields roughly 21,000 clones, approximately 91% seen once. General study findings and limits: Appearance in adjacent lung was seen for a median about 60 of the top 100 tumor clones.

Per the germline V gene, CDR1 is SQVTM and CDR2 is ANQGSEA. V was pared by 6 bases and J by 5 bases, with 13 bases of the junction left unmatched. The CDR3 contains 14 residues. This rearrangement joins TRBV29-1 to TRBJ2-7; 7 bases align to TRBD2. The sequence was obtained from a male donor aged 60 or over with stage II lung adenocarcinoma. Sequences were derived from peripheral blood mononuclear cells, sampled before any cancer treatment. The CDR3, as DNA: TGCAGCGTCTCAGGCCCTAGCGGTCTAAACGAGCAGTACTTC. Protein product: CSVSGPSGLNEQYF.